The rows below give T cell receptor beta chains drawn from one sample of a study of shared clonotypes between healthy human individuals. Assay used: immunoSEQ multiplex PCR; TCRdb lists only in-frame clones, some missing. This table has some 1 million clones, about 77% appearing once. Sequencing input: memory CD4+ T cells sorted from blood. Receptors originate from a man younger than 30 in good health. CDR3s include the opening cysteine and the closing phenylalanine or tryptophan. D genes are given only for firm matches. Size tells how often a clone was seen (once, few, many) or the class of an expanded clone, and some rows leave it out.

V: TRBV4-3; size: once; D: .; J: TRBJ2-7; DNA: TGCGCCAGCAGCCAAGGCAGGGGAAGCTCCTACGAGCAGTACTTC; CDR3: CASSQGRGSSYEQYF
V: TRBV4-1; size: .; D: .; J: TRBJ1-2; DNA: TGCGCCAGCAGCCAAGCAGGGTTTGGCTACACCTTC; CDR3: CASSQAGFGYTF
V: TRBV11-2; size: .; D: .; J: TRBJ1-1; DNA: TGTGCCAGCAGCTCCCGACGGGAGACTGAAGCTTTCTTT; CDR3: CASSSRRETEAFF
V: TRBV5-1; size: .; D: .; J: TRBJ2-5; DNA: TGCGCCAGCAGCTCGGCCTCGTACCAAGAGACCCAGTACTTC; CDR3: CASSSASYQETQYF
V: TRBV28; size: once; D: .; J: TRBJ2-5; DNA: TGTGCCAGCAGTTTGAGGCAGGCCCAAGAGACCCAGTACTTC; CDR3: CASSLRQAQETQYF
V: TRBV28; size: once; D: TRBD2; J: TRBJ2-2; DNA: TGTGCCAGCACTAGCGGGGGGGAAACCGGGGAGCTGTTTTTT; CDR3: CASTSGGETGELFF
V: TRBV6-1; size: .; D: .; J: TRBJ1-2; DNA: TGTGCCAGCAGTGCTGGACTCGACAGGATATATGGCTACACCTTC; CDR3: CASSAGLDRIYGYTF
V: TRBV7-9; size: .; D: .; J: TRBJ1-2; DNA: TGTGCCAGCAGCTTACCCCAGGACAATGGCTACACCTTC; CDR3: CASSLPQDNGYTF
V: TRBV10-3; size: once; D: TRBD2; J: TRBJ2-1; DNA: TGTGCCATCAGTGACCCGGGACTAGCGGGACCCGACTTGGATGAGCAGTTCTTC; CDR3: CAISDPGLAGPDLDEQFF
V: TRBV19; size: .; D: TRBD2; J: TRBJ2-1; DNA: TGTGCCAGTAGTACTAGCGGGGGGGTCTCCTACAATGAGCAGTTCTTC; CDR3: CASSTSGGVSYNEQFF